These 17 T cell receptor beta chains were all obtained from the same sample, sequenced in a study of blood T cell repertoires in COVID-19. The assay was immunoSEQ multiplex PCR, and TCRdb's table has in-frame clones only and misses some. This table has about 260,000 clones, approximately 90% appearing once. What was sequenced was PBMCs or T cells enriched from blood (not recorded which). These receptors all come from a man between 40 and 49 years old who had been exposed to COVID-19.

The rearrangement uses TRBV5-1 and TRBJ2-7; D possibly corresponds to TRBD1 (6 bases). Trimming took off 3 bases at V and 7 bases at J, with 17 bases between the two ends. The germline V gene encodes CDR1 SGHRS and CDR2 YFSETQ. CDR3 length: 14 amino acids. CDR3 DNA sequence: TGCGCCAGCAGCTCGAACTTGGGGGCTGGGGAGCAGTACTTC. Protein product: CASSSNLGAGEQYF.

The J gene is TRBJ2-1, the V gene TRBV14; tentatively, D is TRBD1 (6 bases). Germline V CDR1 and CDR2: SGHDN, FVKESK. CDR3 length: 16 residues. Trimming removed 4 bases from V and 4 bases from J, with 17 bases in between. This CDR3 is CASSRVTGMDYNEQFF. The DNA of the CDR3 is TGTGCCAGCAGCCGAGTGACAGGAATGGATTACAATGAGCAGTTCTTC. Full variable domain (outside the CDR3, taken from reference TRBV14 and TRBJ2-1): EAGVTQFPSHSVIEKGQTVTLRCDPISGHDNLYWYRRVMGKEIKFLLHFVKESKQDESGMPNNRFLAERTGGTYSTLKVQPAELEDSGVYFCASSRVTGMDYNEQFFGPGTRLTVL.

The CDR3 sequence is CASSSRGLEPQHF. The CDR3 region has the DNA TGTGCCAGCAGTTCCAGGGGGCTGGAGCCCCAGCATTTT. The rearrangement links TRBV6-2 or TRBV6-3 to TRBJ1-5; 8 bases map to TRBD1. The trim removed 4 bases at V and 8 bases at J, leaving 4 bases unmatched. This CDR3 region has 13 residues. Germline loops: CDR1 MNHEY, CDR2 SVGEGT.

V is TRBV5-1 and J is TRBJ2-7; D gene ambiguous. The CDR3 is 12 residues long. Trimming left V 3 bases short and J 2 bases short, with 6 bases between. Germline V gives CDR1 SGHRS, CDR2 YFSETQ. DNA for the CDR3: TGCGCCAGCAGCTCTACAGCCTACGAGCAGTACTTC. As protein: CASSSTAYEQYF.

This chain connects TRBV18 to TRBJ1-3; 7 bases map to TRBD1. The germline V gene encodes CDR1 KGHSH and CDR2 LQKENI. V was pared by 5 bases and J by 1 base, with 2 bases of the junction left unmatched. The CDR3 contains 14 residues. The CDR3 region has the DNA TGTGCCAGCTCAACGACAGGGTCTGGAAACACCATATATTTT. It yields the protein CASSTTGSGNTIYF.

The chain has TRBV27 and TRBJ1-1, with 7 bases fitting TRBD1. Germline CDR1 MNHEY, CDR2 SMNVEV (reference sequence). CDR3 length: 14 residues. Trimming took 8 bases from V and 0 from J; bases not matched to a gene: 6. The CDR3 is CASSGGQMNTEAFF. The CDR3 DNA follows: TGTGCCAGCTCCGGGGGACAGATGAACACTGAAGCTTTCTTT.

V usage is TRBV7-9 and J usage is TRBJ1-4; TRBD1 agrees at 10 bases. V gave up 5 bases and J gave up 8 bases; unmatched junction bases: 11. CDR3 length equals 16 residues. The V gene's germline CDR1 is SEHNR and CDR2 FQNEAQ (reference sequence). The CDR3 protein is CASSKSRDRGSEKLFF. CDR3 DNA: TGTGCCAGCAGCAAATCCAGGGACAGGGGATCCGAAAAACTGTTTTTT.

This rearrangement joins TRBV18 to TRBJ1-2; D unclear. V lost 3 bases to trimming and J lost 5 bases, with 13 bases between them. This CDR3 contains 14 residues. Germline V lookup: CDR1 KGHSH, CDR2 LQKENI. CDR3 DNA: TGTGCCAGCTCACCTGCCTCGGGAGGGTATGGCTACACCTTC. Translation gives CASSPASGGYGYTF. The full variable domain, rest sourced from reference TRBV18 and TRBJ1-2, is NAGVMQNPRHLVRRRGQEARLRCSPMKGHSHVYWYRQLPEEGLKFMVYLQKENIIDESGMPKERFSAEFPKEGPSILRIQQVVRGDSAAYFCASSPASGGYGYTFGSGTRLTVV.

The rearrangement uses TRBV28 and TRBJ1-4; D perhaps matches TRBD1 (5 bases). The germline gives CDR1 MDHEN, CDR2 SYDVKM. CDR3 length equals 16 residues. Trimming shortened V by 3 bases and J by 5 bases, and 16 bases separated the two germline ends. CDR3 residues: CASSLLGVGFNEKLFF. The CDR3 region has the DNA TGTGCCAGCAGTTTGTTAGGGGTGGGCTTCAATGAAAAACTGTTTTTT.

The J gene is TRBJ2-5, the V gene TRBV7-3; possibly TRBD1 for D (6 bases). Looked up from germline, CDR1 is SGHTA and CDR2 is FQGTGA. Trimming took off 5 bases at V and 0 bases at J, with 13 bases between the two ends. The CDR3 consists of 15 residues. The DNA for the CDR3 is TGTGCCAGCAGCCGCCGGGACAAGTACCAAGAGACCCAGTACTTC. Protein product: CASSRRDKYQETQYF.

The rearrangement joins TRBV19 to TRBJ2-2, with a weak D call TRBD1 (6 bases). CDR3 length: 16 residues. V lost 3 bases, J lost 2 bases, and 13 bases lay in between. Germline loops: CDR1 LNHDA, CDR2 SQIVND (reference sequence). The CDR3 region is CASSILTGTNTGELFF. DNA for the CDR3: TGTGCCAGTAGTATCCTGACAGGAACAAACACCGGGGAGCTGTTTTTT. The variable domain in full, with the rest retrieved from reference TRBV19 and TRBJ2-2, is DGGITQSPKYLFRKEGQNVTLSCEQNLNHDAMYWYRQDPGQGLRLIYYSQIVNDFQKGDIAEGYSVSREKKESFPLTVTSAQKNPTAFYLCASSILTGTNTGELFFGEGSRLTVL.

The V gene is TRBV11-2, the J gene TRBJ1-2; possible D gene TRBD1, 5 bases. The CDR3 has 13 amino acids. The germline V gene encodes CDR1 SGHAT and CDR2 FQNNGV. Trimming removed 5 bases at V and 0 bases at J, with 7 bases between. CDR3 amino acids: CASSLTANYGYTF. The CDR3 coding sequence is TGTGCCAGCAGCCTGACAGCTAACTATGGCTACACCTTC.

V gene TRBV2 combines with J gene TRBJ1-1; perhaps TRBD1 as D (6 bases). The CDR3 spans 19 residues. Trimming took 0 bases from V and 6 from J, leaving 26 bases between them. CDR1 SNHLY and CDR2 FYNNEI come from the germline V gene. Written as DNA, the CDR3 is TGTGCCAGCAGTGAAGCTGGGGGGGACAACTTCGAGAGATTATCTGAAGCTTTCTTT. Amino acid sequence: CASSEAGGDNFERLSEAFF. The full variable domain, its missing parts supplied by reference TRBV2 and TRBJ1-1, is EPEVTQTPSHQVTQMGQEVILRCVPISNHLYFYWYRQILGQKVEFLVSFYNNEISEKSEIFDDQFSVERPDGSNFTLKIRSTKLEDSAMYFCASSEAGGDNFERLSEAFFGQGTRLTVV.

The chain uses TRBV5-1 and TRBJ2-7, with 10 bases that match TRBD2. CDR3 length: 18 residues. Germline trimming cut 4 bases from V and 3 bases from J; bases unmatched to any gene: 16. CDR1 is SGHRS, CDR2 YFSETQ, per germline. In nucleotides, the CDR3 is TGCGCCAGCAGCGTAAGCCGCGGGGAGGTAGCGGGAGGCTACGAGCAGTACTTC. Protein: CASSVSRGEVAGGYEQYF.

This clone has only a few counts. The chain links TRBV6-5 to TRBJ2-2; 8 bases fit TRBD1. CDR1 is MNHEY, CDR2 SVGAGI, per germline. Losses at the gene ends were 6 bases for V and 6 bases for J; bases not matched to a gene: 3. The CDR3 spans 13 residues. CDR3 sequence: CASRTGESGELFF. The DNA of the CDR3 is TGTGCCAGCAGGACAGGGGAATCCGGGGAGCTGTTTTTT.

The V and J genes are TRBV7-9 and TRBJ1-3; D may be TRBD1 (5 bases). Germline values: CDR1 SEHNR, CDR2 FQNEAQ (reference sequence). The CDR3 is 15 amino acids. V was trimmed by 2 bases and J by 4 bases, leaving 12 bases between them. The DNA of the CDR3 is TGTGCCAGCAGCTTACTAGGGGCAGCAGGAAACACCATATATTTT. Translation: CASSLLGAAGNTIYF.

The V gene is TRBV11-3, the J gene TRBJ2-1; 9 nucleotides line up with TRBD1. The J segment lost 7 bases and the V segment lost 5 bases, leaving 9 bases of the junction unmatched. The CDR3 totals 15 residues. The germline CDR1 and CDR2 sequences are SGHNT and YENEEA. As DNA, the CDR3 is TGTGCCAGCAGCCGGGGGGACAGGGTCTCAAATGAGCAGTTCTTC. It encodes CASSRGDRVSNEQFF.